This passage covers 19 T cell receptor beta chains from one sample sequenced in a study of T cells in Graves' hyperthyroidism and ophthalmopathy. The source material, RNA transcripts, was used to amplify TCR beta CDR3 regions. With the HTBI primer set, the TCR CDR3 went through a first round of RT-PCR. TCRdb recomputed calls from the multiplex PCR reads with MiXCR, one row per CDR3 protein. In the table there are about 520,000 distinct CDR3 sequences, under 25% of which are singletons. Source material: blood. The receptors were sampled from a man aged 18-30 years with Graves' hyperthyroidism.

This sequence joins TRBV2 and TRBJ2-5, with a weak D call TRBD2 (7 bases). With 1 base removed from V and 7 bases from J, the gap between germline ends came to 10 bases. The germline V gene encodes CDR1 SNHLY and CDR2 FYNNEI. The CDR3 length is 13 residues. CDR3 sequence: CASSEEGGGTQYF. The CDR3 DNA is TGTGCCAGCAGTGAAGAAGGGGGGGGGACCCAGTACTTC.

The CDR3 sequence is CASSQQGGPYEQFF. DNA of the CDR3: TGTGCCAGCAGCCAACAGGGTGGGCCCTACGAGCAGTTCTTC. The V and J genes are TRBV7-3 and TRBJ2-7, with D possibly being TRBD1 (6 bases). The J call is doubtful: the DNA matches TRBJ2-1 better. Germline V gene data show CDR1 as SGHTA and CDR2 as FQGTGA. The CDR3 has 14 amino acids.

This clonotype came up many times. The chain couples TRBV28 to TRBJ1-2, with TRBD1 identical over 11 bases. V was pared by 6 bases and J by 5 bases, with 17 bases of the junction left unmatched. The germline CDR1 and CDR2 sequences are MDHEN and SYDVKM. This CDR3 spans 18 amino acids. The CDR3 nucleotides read TGTGCCAGCAGCCAACCCTCCGGGACAGGGGGAGTTGGGTATGGCTACACCTTC. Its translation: CASSQPSGTGGVGYGYTF.

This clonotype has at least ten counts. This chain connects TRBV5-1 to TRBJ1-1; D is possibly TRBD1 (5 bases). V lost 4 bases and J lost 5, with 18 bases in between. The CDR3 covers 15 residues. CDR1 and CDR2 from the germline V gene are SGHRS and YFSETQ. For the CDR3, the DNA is TGCGCCAGCAGCAAGACCAGGGAAGGGCTGACTGAAGCTTTCTTT. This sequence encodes CASSKTREGLTEAFF.

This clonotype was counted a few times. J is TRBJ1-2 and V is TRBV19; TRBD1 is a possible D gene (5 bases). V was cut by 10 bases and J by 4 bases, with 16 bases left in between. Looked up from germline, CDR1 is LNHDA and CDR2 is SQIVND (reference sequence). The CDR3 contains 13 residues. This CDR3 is CATFGDGVYGYTF. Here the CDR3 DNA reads TGTGCCACTTTTGGGGACGGAGTCTATGGCTACACCTTC.

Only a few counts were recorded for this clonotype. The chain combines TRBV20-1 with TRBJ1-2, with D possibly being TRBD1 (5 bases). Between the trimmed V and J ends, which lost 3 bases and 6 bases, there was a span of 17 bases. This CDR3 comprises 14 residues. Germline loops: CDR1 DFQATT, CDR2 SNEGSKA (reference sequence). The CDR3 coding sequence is TGCAGTGCTAGGCGGGACGGAAAGCCCCATGGCTACACCTTC. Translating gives CSARRDGKPHGYTF.

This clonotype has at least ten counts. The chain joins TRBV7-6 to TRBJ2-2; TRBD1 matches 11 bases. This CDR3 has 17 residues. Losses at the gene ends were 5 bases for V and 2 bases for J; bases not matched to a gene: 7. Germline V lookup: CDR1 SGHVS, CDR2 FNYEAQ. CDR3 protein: CASSLWTGGHNTGELFF. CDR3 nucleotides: TGTGCCAGCAGCCTCTGGACAGGGGGCCATAACACCGGGGAGCTGTTTTTT.

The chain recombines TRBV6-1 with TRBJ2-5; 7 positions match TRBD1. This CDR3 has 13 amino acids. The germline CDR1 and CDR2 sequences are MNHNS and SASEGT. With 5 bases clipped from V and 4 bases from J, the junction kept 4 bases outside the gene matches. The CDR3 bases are TGTGCCAGCAGTCCGACAGGGCCAGAGACCCAGTACTTC. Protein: CASSPTGPETQYF.

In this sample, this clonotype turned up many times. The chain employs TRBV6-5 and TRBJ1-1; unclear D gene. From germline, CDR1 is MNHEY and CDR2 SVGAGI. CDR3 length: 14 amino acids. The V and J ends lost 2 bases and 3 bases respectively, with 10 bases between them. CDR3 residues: CASSYRAGYTEAFF. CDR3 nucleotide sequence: TGTGCCAGCAGTTACCGAGCCGGCTACACTGAAGCTTTCTTT.

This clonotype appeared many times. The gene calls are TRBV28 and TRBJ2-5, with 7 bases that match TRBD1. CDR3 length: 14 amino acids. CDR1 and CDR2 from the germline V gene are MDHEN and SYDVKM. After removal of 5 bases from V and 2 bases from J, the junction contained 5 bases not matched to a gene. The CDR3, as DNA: TGTGCCAGCAGTCCGGCGACAGGGCAAGAGACCCAGTACTTC. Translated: CASSPATGQETQYF.

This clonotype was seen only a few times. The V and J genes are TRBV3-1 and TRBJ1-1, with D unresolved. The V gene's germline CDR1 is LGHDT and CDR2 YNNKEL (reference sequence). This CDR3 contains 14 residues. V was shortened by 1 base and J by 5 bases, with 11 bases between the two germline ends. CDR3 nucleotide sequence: TGTGCCAGCAGCCAAGCGTCAAAGGGAACTGAAGCTTTCTTT. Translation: CASSQASKGTEAFF.

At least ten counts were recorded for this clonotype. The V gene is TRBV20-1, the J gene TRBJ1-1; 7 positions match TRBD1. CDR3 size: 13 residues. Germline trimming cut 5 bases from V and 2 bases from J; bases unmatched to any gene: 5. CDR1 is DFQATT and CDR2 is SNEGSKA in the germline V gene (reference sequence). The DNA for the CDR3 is TGCAGTGCTTCCAGGGGGAGAAACACTGAAGCTTTCTTT. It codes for CSASRGRNTEAFF.

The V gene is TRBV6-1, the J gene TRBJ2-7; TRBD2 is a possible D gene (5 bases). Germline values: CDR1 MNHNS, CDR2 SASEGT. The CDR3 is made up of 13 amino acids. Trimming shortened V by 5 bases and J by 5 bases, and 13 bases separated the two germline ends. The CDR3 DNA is TGTGCCAGCAGTCCCCGGGATCTCAACGAGCAGTACTTC. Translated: CASSPRDLNEQYF.

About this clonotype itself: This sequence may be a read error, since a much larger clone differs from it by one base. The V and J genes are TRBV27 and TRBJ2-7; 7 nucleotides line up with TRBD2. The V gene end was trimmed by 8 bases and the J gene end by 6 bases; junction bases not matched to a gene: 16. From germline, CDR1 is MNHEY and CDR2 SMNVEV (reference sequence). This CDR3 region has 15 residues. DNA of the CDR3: TGTGCCAGCTCCCCCCTGGGGGGGACCCCCCTCGAGCAGTACGTC. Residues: CASSPLGGTPLEQYV.

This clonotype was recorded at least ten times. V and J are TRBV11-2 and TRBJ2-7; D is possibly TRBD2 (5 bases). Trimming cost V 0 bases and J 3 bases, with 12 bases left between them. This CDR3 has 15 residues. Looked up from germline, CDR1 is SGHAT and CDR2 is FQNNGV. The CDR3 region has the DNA TGTGCCAGCAGCTTAGAATCGGGGTTAGGCTACGAGCAGTACTTC. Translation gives CASSLESGLGYEQYF. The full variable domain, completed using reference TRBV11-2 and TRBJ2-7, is EAGVAQSPRYKIIEKRQSVAFWCNPISGHATLYWYQQILGQGPKLLIQFQNNGVVDDSQLPKDRFSAERLKGVDSTLKIQPAKLEDSAVYLCASSLESGLGYEQYFGPGTRLTVT.

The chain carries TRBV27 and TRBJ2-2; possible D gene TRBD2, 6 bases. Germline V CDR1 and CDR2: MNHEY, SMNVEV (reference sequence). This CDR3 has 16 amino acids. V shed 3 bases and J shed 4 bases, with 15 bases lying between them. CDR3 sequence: CASSFSPGATTGELFF. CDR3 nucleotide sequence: TGTGCCAGCAGTTTCTCGCCGGGAGCCACCACCGGGGAGCTGTTTTTT.

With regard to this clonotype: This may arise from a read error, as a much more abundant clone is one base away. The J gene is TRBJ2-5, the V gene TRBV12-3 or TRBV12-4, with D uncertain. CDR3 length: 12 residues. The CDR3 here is CASSSQNETKYF. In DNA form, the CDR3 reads TGTGCCAGCAGTTCCCAGAATGAGACCAAGTACTTC.

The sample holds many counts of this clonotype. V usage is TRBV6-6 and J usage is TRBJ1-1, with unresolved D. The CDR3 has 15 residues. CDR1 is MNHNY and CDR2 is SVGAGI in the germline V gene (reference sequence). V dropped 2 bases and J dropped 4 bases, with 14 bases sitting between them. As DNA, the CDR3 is TGTGCCAGCAGTTACGGAGTCTTGGGGAGCACTGAAGCTTTCTTT. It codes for CASSYGVLGSTEAFF.

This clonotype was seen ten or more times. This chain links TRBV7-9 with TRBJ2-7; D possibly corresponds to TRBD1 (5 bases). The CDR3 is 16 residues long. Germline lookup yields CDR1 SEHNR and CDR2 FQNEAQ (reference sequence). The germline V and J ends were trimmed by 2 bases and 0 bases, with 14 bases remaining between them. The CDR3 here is CASSLPRGHLSYEQYF. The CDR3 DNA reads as TGTGCCAGCAGCTTACCGCGCGGACATCTCTCCTACGAGCAGTACTTC.